The clone carrying this T cell receptor (beta chain) was detected only a few times. Its specificity is unknown. The data belong to a study of beta chain features in type 1 diabetes. Reverse transcription of all isolated RNA meant that expressed TCRB transcripts were sequenced. TCRdb's copy holds only in-frame clones and misses some; the assay was immunoSEQ multiplex PCR. The sample holds 300,000 to 450,000 clones, about 12% seen once. The CDR3 spans 14 residues. Trimming cost V 4 bases and J 3 bases, with 12 bases left between them. Per the germline V gene, CDR1 is SGHTS and CDR2 is YDEGEE. Study findings and constraints: For type 1 diabetes patients, VDJ junctions showed fewer insertions and more deletions.

This clonotype was sampled from a man between 18 and 29 years old in good health. The chain couples TRBV5-8 to TRBJ2-3, with a tentative D call TRBD2 (6 bases). The material sequenced was naive CD4+ T cells from blood. The CDR3 sequence is CASSHYAGTDTQYF. CDR3 in DNA: TGTGCCAGCAGCCATTATGCGGGAACAGATACGCAGTATTTT.